This is a list of T cell receptor beta chains from one sample in a study of control samples from healthy donors and cancer patients. Clones were sequenced by immunoSEQ multiplex PCR, and TCRdb holds only the in-frame ones, with some missing. Counted here are 130,000 to 150,000 clones, roughly 93% occurring once; the ten biggest clones make up around 5.4%. The sequenced sample was blood. The source of these receptors is a man between 18 and 35 years old in good health. The CDR3 runs from the conserved cysteine through the conserved F or W. Each record gives: clone size, V gene, J gene, D gene, CDR3 protein, CDR3 DNA. A D gene is named only where the DNA matches it firmly. A row's size may be missing; if present it is once, few, many or a size class.

-	TRBV6-1	TRBJ2-7	TRBD1	CASSDGSTGIYEQYF	TGTGCCAGCAGTGATGGTTCGACAGGGATCTACGAGCAGTACTTC
-	TRBV7-3	TRBJ2-5	TRBD1	CASSKGQGEQETQYF	TGTGCCAGCAGCAAGGGACAGGGCGAGCAAGAGACCCAGTACTTC
-	TRBV10-3	TRBJ1-1	-	CAISESSRYDSMNTEAFF	TGTGCCATCAGTGAGTCGAGTCGGTATGACAGCATGAACACTGAAGCTTTCTTT
-	TRBV29-1	TRBJ2-7	-	CSVAAYGRNEQYF	TGCAGCGTGGCGGCATATGGAAGGAACGAGCAGTACTTC
-	TRBV5-1	TRBJ2-5	TRBD2	CASSPLAGGYQETQYF	TGCGCCAGCAGCCCCCTAGCGGGAGGGTACCAAGAGACCCAGTACTTC
-	TRBV28	TRBJ1-3	-	CASSYPRVSGNTIYF	TGTGCCAGCAGTTACCCCAGAGTCTCTGGAAACACCATATATTTT
-	TRBV20-1	TRBJ2-2	TRBD2	CSASHPSGTGELFF	TGCAGTGCTAGTCACCCTAGCGGGACCGGGGAGCTGTTTTTT
once	TRBV9	TRBJ2-1	TRBD2	CASSPRTSGNEQFF	TGTGCCAGCAGCCCGCGGACTAGCGGAAATGAGCAGTTCTTC
-	TRBV6-5	TRBJ2-3	-	CASSYGQRFTDTQYF	TGTGCCAGCAGTTACGGACAGAGATTCACAGATACGCAGTATTTT
-	TRBV28	TRBJ1-1	-	CASNSSPQNTEAFF	TGTGCCAGCAACTCATCCCCCCAGAACACTGAAGCTTTCTTT
-	TRBV4-3	TRBJ2-1	-	CASSHRTRMSGNEQFF	TGCGCCAGCAGCCACAGGACCCGAATGTCCGGCAATGAGCAGTTCTTC